This TCR beta chain appears in the sequencing data of a study of T cells in pancreatic ductal adenocarcinoma. Of note for this clone: Its cognate antigen is unknown.

The study's findings and limits: The resected cohort was biased toward the minority with early-stage disease. Blood had more productive templates and about 7.9-fold more unique clonotypes than tumor. No significant tumor-blood clonality difference; means were about 0.1 and 0.065. Tumors hold more CD45RO+ effector T cells, which may bias toward lower diversity.

CDR3 size: 14 residues. V lost 1 base, J lost 7 bases, and 5 bases stayed unmatched. Germline CDR1 is SGHTA and CDR2 is FQGNSA. Selected pancreatic ductal adenocarcinoma patients had undergone surgery without neoadjuvant therapy. Profiled with immunoSEQ multiplex PCR; TCRdb holds only in-frame clones, not every one. The sample consists of 2,000 to 2,500 clones, less than 90% of them appearing once. Material for sequencing was pancreatic tumor tissue. The clonotype was recovered from a human donor with pancreatic ductal adenocarcinoma. J is TRBJ1-1 and V is TRBV7-2; 8 bases map to TRBD1. The CDR3 is CASSLEGTGLEAFF. The CDR3 nucleotides read TGTGCCAGCAGCTTAGAGGGGACAGGACTTGAAGCTTTCTTT.